The clone carrying this TCR beta chain was seen just once. The entry originates in a study of control samples from healthy donors and cancer patients. V lost 11 bases and J 3 bases, leaving 18 bases between the germline ends. Germline assignment: CDR1 ENHRY and CDR2 SYGVKD. There are 14 residues in the CDR3. Assay: immunoSEQ multiplex PCR; the TCRdb copy retains only in-frame clones and omits some. The data show approximately 100,000 clones, around 89% seen once. Specimen: blood. The receptor comes from a man under 40 in good health. The chain has TRBV10-3 and TRBJ2-3; tentative D call: TRBD2 (6 bases). The CDR3 sequence: CAGGSLAGTDTQYF. The CDR3 coding sequence is TGTGCCGGAGGGTCCCTGGCGGGGACAGATACGCAGTATTTT.